The clone carrying this T cell receptor beta chain was seen once. Its antigen is undetermined. The sample comes from a study of Ad26.COV2.S vaccination and SARS-CoV-2 variants. For the study at large: Ad26.COV2.S shots went into the muscle once or twice, 56 days apart.

The CDR3 loop spans 13 amino acids. Between the trimmed V and J ends, which lost 5 bases and 8 bases, there was a span of 13 bases. Germline V gives CDR1 SNHLY, CDR2 FYNNEI. Clones were read by immunoSEQ multiplex PCR, and TCRdb kept only the in-frame ones, dropping some. The profile shows around 340,000 clones, around 89% of them singletons. Study results and limitations: Possible underestimation of total T cell responses by the TCR breadth and depth analyses was noted.

The treatment was: about 20 received Ad26.COV2.S at low or high dose, single or two shots; a few received placebo; per-sample allocation not given. Sampling occurred on day 63 after the first vaccine or placebo injection. The TCR comes from a person aged 18-60 years who received the Ad26.COV2.S COVID-19 vaccine or a placebo. This chain joins TRBV2 and TRBJ2-1; the D gene is possibly TRBD2 (6 bases). The sample here was peripheral blood, taken in a trial of Ad26.COV2.S vaccine versus placebo. CDR3 protein: CASSRGPSDEQFF. The DNA of the CDR3 is TGTGCCAGCAGTCGCGGCCCTAGCGATGAGCAGTTCTTC.